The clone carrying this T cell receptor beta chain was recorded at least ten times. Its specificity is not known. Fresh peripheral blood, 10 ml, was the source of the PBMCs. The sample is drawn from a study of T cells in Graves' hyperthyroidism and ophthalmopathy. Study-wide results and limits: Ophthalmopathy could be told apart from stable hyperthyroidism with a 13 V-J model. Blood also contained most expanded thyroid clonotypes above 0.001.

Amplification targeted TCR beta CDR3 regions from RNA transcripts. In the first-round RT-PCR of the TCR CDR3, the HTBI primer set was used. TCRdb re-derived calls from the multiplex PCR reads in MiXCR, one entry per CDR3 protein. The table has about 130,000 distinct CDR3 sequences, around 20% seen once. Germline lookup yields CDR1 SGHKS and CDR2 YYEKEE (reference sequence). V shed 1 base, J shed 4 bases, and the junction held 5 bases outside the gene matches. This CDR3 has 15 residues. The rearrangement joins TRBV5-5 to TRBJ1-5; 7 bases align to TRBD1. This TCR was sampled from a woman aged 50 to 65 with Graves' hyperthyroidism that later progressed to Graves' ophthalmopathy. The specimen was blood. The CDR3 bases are TGTGCCAGCAGCTTGTTGCCGGACAGGAATCAGCCCCAGCATTTT. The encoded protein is CASSLLPDRNQPQHF.